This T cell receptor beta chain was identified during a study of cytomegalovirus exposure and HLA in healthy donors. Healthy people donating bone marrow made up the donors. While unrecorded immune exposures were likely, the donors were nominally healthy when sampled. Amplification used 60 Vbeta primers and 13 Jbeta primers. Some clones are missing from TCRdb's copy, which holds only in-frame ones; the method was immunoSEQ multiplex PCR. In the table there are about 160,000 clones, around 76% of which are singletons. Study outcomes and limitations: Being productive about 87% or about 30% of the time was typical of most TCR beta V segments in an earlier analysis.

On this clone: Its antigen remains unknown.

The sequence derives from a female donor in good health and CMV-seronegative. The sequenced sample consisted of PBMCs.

The CDR3 DNA reads TGCAGCGTTGAAGGCCCCCCCAGGGTTAACTATGGCTACACCTTC. Its protein is CSVEGPPRVNYGYTF. This chain connects TRBV29-1 to TRBJ1-2; a possible D gene is TRBD1 (5 bases). CDR1 is SQVTM, CDR2 ANQGSEA, per germline. The CDR3 contains 15 residues. V was trimmed by 1 base and J by 1 base, leaving 13 bases between them.